The following is a T cell receptor (beta chain) sequence with its context. This clonotype was detected ten times or more. The antigen it recognizes is unknown. The sample holds no much larger clone one base away, and base qualities are not on file. This sample was included in a study of molecular identifiers for immune sequencing clone quantification (dated by TCRdb to 2016 to 2018). Study-wide context: In a replicate experiment, RNA from about 19,000 or 110,000 naive CD8 T cells was split into five aliquots, four of which were sequenced. This methods study benchmarked molecular-identifier clustering-based TCR repertoire sequencing (MIDCIRS) and TCR RNA copy counting, using CD8 T cells to do so. Overall results and qualifications from the work: Spiked-in Jurkat TCR RNA (roughly 10 copies' worth), which is not part of the donor repertoire, was contained in the naive libraries. Modeling gave 3 to 3.5 recovered TCR RNA copies per cell versus approximately 10 by digital PCR, implying approximately 30% capture efficiency. When barcode sub-clustering was omitted, TCR diversity was inflated by chimeric consensus sequences, with chimeras reaching as high as 47%. Highly expanded clone sizes could be underestimated because identical TCR molecules may share a barcode. Spiked-in Jurkat TCR RNA equivalent to a single cell was reported to be detectable even among 800,000 to 1,000,000 naive CD8 T cells. Clones above 20 RNA copies held over 98% of molecules in CMV-specific effector cells but under 1% in naive cells.

CDR1 DFQATT and CDR2 SNEGSKA are derived from the germline V gene (reference sequence). Trimming at the junction amounts to 0 bases on V and 7 bases on J, and the germline ends lie 6 bases apart. The CDR3 goes from the cysteine to the phenylalanine over 11 residues. Just CDR3 DNA is preserved here, 33 bases in frame from base 1. Naive CD8 T cell libraries were made from about 20,000 to 1,000,000 sorted cells using 10%, 30% or 50% of purified RNA. On a BD FACSAria II, naive CD8 T cells were FACS-sorted as CD8+CD4-CCR7+CD45RA+ and collected into RLT Plus buffer. Roughly nine TCR copies' worth of Jurkat RNA were spiked into roughly 17,000-1,100,000 naive CD8 T cell samples to test detection sensitivity. CD8 T cells were enriched with RosetteSep CD8+ T Cell Enrichment Cocktail and Ficoll-Paque, followed by ACK red cell lysis. The library was prepared using PCR. Instrument on record: Illumina HiSeq 4000. Bulk TCR libraries were prepared as previously described, using TCR primers listed in Table S5. The Qiagen AllPrep DNA/RNA kit was used to purify total RNA. Before analysis, reads from multiple sequencing runs of the same library were pooled. The authors processed their data as follows. Only reads with exact TCR constant sequence were kept, trimmed to 150 nt, and grouped by their 12-nt molecular barcodes. Reads inside each barcode group were sub-clustered using a 15% Levenshtein threshold, and a quality-weighted consensus sequence was constructed for each RNA molecule. Non-functional sequences were filtered out, along with any lower-count sequence sitting one edit away from another sequence. On the basis of fitting two negative binomial distributions, barcode sub-clusters with fewer than 20% of the maximum read count were discarded. TCRdb reanalyzed the raw reads on its own, using fastp at Q25 for trimming and MiXCR for clone calling, and kept in-frame beta chains. Identical CDR3 protein sequences are pooled into one entry, listed with their most common genes and DNA. The authors' filters were not applied to this entry. This sample gives about 640,000 distinct CDR3 sequences in total; 15% to 20% of them show up just once. The ten top clones hold 0.85% of the sample.

The chain is assembled from TRBV20-1 and TRBJ2-5; the D gene is perhaps TRBD2, from 5 matching bases. This sequence originates from a human donor in good health. Some libraries in this study had Jurkat cell RNA spiked in. Sequencing used naive CD8+ T cells from blood, with Jurkat cell RNA spiked in. Per the publication, the cell subset or site label means: FACS-sorted CD8+CD4-CCR7+CD45RA+ naive T cells. Read as DNA, the sequence is TGCAGTGCTAGAGAAGGGAGGACCCAGTACTTC. Its product reads: CSAREGRTQYF.